This TCR beta chain was identified during a study of shared clonotypes between healthy human individuals. Naivety among CD8 cells was defined by CD45RO negativity and positive CCR7 selection, thereby excluding terminally differentiated effector memory CD45RA+ cells. As regards this clone: This sample includes further DNA sequences coding for the same CDR3.

Profiling relied on immunoSEQ multiplex PCR, and the TCRdb table lists in-frame clones only, not all of them. The sample has some 2 million clones, less than 95% seen once. This CDR3 region has 12 residues. The germline gives CDR1 SEHNR, CDR2 FQNEAQ (reference sequence). The V and J ends lost 5 bases and 7 bases, in that order; junction bases with no gene match: 5. Sequencing was performed on naive CD8+ T cells sorted from blood. The gene calls are TRBV7-9 and TRBJ2-7, with 7 bases that match TRBD2. This TCR was recovered from a man aged 18 to 30 in good health. The CDR3 nucleotides read TGTGCCAGCAGCCCGACGGGGGGTGAGCAGTACTTC. This sequence encodes CASSPTGGEQYF.